The present entry profiles one T cell receptor beta chain with its context. Its specificity is not known. This record belongs to a study of T cells in narcolepsy. Overall study context: Enrolled donors included narcolepsy type 1 or type 2 patients and healthy controls. Study-wide points: No autoreactive T cell clone sequences appeared in some memory CD4+ repertoires. Blood of same and different patients, but not healthy controls, reportedly held recurring autoreactive clonotypes. Autoreactive HCRT-specific and TRIB2-specific clonotypes were marked in same-patient CSF-versus-blood CD4+ comparisons.

From germline, CDR1 is SGHNT and CDR2 YYREEE (reference sequence). Trimming stripped 0 bases from V and 2 bases from J, with 9 bases between. This CDR3 region has 14 residues. Some clones are missing from TCRdb's copy, which holds only in-frame ones; the method was immunoSEQ multiplex PCR. The table shows about 34,000 clones, with approximately 78% occurring only once. Material: CD45RA- memory CD4+ T cells from PBMCs. The genes are TRBV5-4 and TRBJ2-7; D remains ambiguous. The TCR originated in a human donor with narcolepsy. CDR3 in amino acids: CASSLGRITYEQYF. The CDR3 bases are TGTGCCAGCAGCTTGGGCAGGATCACCTACGAGCAGTACTTC.